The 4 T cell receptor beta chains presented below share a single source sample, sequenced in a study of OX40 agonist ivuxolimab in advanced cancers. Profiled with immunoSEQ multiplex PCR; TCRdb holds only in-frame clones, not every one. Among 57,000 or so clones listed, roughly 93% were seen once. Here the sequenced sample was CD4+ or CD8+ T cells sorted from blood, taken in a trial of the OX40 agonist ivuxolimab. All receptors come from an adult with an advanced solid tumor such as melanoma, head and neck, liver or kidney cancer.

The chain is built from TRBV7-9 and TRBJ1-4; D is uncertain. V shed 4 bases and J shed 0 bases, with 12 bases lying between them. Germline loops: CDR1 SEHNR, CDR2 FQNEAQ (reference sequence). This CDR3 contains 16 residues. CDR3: CASSWPYPPTNEKLFF. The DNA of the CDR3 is TGTGCCAGCAGCTGGCCCTACCCCCCAACTAATGAAAAACTGTTTTTT.

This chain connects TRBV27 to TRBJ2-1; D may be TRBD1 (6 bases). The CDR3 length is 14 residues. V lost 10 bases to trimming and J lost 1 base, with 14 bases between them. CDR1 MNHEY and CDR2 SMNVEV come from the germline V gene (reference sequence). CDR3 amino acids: CATKGQPSYNEQFF. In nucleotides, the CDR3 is TGTGCCACAAAGGGACAACCTTCCTACAATGAGCAGTTCTTC.

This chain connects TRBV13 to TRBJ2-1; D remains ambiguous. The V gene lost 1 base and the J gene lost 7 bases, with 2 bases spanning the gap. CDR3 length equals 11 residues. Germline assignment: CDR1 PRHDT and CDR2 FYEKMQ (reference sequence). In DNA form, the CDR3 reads TGTGCCAGCAGCTTAGAAAATGAGCAGTTCTTC. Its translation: CASSLENEQFF. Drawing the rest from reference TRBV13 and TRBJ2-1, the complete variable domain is AAGVIQSPRHLIKEKRETATLKCYPIPRHDTVYWYQQGPGQDPQFLISFYEKMQSDKGSIPDRFSAQQFSDYHSELNMSSLELGDSALYFCASSLENEQFFGPGTRLTVL.

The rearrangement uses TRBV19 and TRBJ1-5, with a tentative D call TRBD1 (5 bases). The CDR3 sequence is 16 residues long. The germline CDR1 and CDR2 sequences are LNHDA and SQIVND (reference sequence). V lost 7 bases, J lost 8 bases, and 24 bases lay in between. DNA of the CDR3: TGTGCCAGTACACAGACTCCGGGGGGGTTTAAAGAGCCCCAGCATTTT. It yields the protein CASTQTPGGFKEPQHF.